Shown below are 27 T cell receptor beta chains from a single sample sequenced in a study of blood T cells in healthy people across ages. PCR was performed a second time for about 7 to 11 cycles using a sample-barcoded 5' primer and a J-beta primer mix. One entry per CDR3 protein, called by TCRdb with MiXCR from the 5' RACE reads. The sample consists of approximately 1.5 million distinct CDR3 sequences, about 42% of them appearing once. The material sequenced was blood. All receptors derive from a woman aged 18-30 years in good health.

The gene calls are TRBV14 and TRBJ1-2; 7 bases are shared with TRBD1. The CDR3 consists of 16 residues. Looked up from germline, CDR1 is SGHDN and CDR2 is FVKESK. Germline trimming cut 0 bases from V and 3 bases from J; bases unmatched to any gene: 7. DNA for the CDR3: TGTGCCAGCAGCCAAGACTGGACAGGTCTTTACTATGGCTACACCTTC. Its protein is CASSQDWTGLYYGYTF.

J is TRBJ1-3 and V is TRBV11-3, with D perhaps matching TRBD1 (5 bases). Trimming removed 11 bases from V and 5 bases from J, with 16 bases in between. The CDR3 is 13 amino acids. The V gene's germline CDR1 is SGHNT and CDR2 YENEEA. The CDR3 here is CAPSQGGRNTIYF. CDR3 DNA sequence: TGTGCCCCGAGCCAGGGTGGAAGAAACACCATATATTTT.

This clonotype was seen a handful of times. This chain connects TRBV7-9 to TRBJ1-2, with D perhaps TRBD1 (5 bases). This CDR3 contains 16 residues. With 2 bases removed from V and 4 bases from J, the gap between germline ends came to 17 bases. CDR1 and CDR2 (germline): SEHNR, FQNEAQ (reference sequence). CDR3 DNA: TGTGCCAGCAGCTTAACCGGACAAGAGCACGTCTATGGCTACACCTTC. Amino acid sequence: CASSLTGQEHVYGYTF.

This clonotype was seen only a few times. V and J are TRBV7-9 and TRBJ1-6; 7 nucleotides line up with TRBD1. V was pared by 5 bases and J by 7 bases, with 5 bases of the junction left unmatched. This CDR3 is built from 14 residues. CDR1 and CDR2 (germline): SEHNR, FQNEAQ (reference sequence). CDR3 loop: CASSVGQPNSPLHF. DNA for the CDR3: TGTGCCAGCAGCGTGGGACAGCCAAATTCACCCCTCCACTTT.

The chain has TRBV2 and TRBJ1-5, with D unresolved. The CDR3 runs 13 residues. Germline V gene lookup returns CDR1 SNHLY and CDR2 FYNNEI. Deletions cut 3 bases from V and 5 bases from J, with 8 bases between. In DNA, the CDR3 is TGTGCCAGCAGTGAGGAGGGCCATCAGCCCCAGCATTTT. Its translation is CASSEEGHQPQHF.

This clonotype was counted many times. The chain carries TRBV28 and TRBJ2-1; 11 bases are shared with TRBD2. Germline V lookup: CDR1 MDHEN, CDR2 SYDVKM. V lost 5 bases and J lost 3; bases outside the gene matches: 6. The CDR3 totals 16 residues. The CDR3, as DNA: TGTGCCAGCAGTACGACTAGCGGGAATCTCTACAATGAGCAGTTCTTC. It translates to CASSTTSGNLYNEQFF. The full variable domain, in which reference TRBV28 and TRBJ2-1 provide the parts outside the CDR3, is DVKVTQSSRYLVKRTGEKVFLECVQDMDHENMFWYRQDPGLGLRLIYFSYDVKMKEKGDIPEGYSVSREKKERFSLILESASTNQTSMYLCASSTTSGNLYNEQFFGPGTRLTVL.

This chain links TRBV9 with TRBJ1-5; 7 bases align to TRBD1. Germline CDR1 is SGDLS and CDR2 is YYNGEE. The V and J ends lost 3 bases and 1 base, in that order; junction bases with no gene match: 1. The CDR3 is made up of 14 amino acids. For the CDR3, the DNA is TGTGCCAGCAGCGCGGGACAGAGCAATCAGCCCCAGCATTTT. The encoded protein is CASSAGQSNQPQHF.

This clonotype was detected only once. CDR3: CASSKRTSCEQFF. The CDR3 DNA reads as TGTGCCAGCAGCAAAAGGACTAGTTGTGAGCAGTTCTTC. The chain employs TRBV7-2 and TRBJ2-1; 7 positions agree with TRBD2. The CDR3 contains 13 residues. V lost 5 bases, J lost 9 bases, and 7 bases stayed unmatched. Germline values: CDR1 SGHTA, CDR2 FQGNSA.

This clonotype was seen a few times. This chain joins TRBV21-1 and TRBJ1-1; TRBD1 reflects the table's D call only, with no check against the DNA. TRBV21-1 is listed as a pseudogene. The length of the CDR3 is 14 residues. The CDR3 sequence is CASTYDGGATEAFF. The CDR3 region has the DNA TGTGCCAGCACCTACGACGGGGGCGCCACTGAAGCTTTCTTT.

This clonotype was seen more than once but under ten times. V and J are TRBV11-1 and TRBJ2-2, with D unclear. Germline CDR1 reads SGHAT; CDR2 reads FQDESV (reference sequence). The germline V and J ends were trimmed by 1 base and 1 base, with 10 bases remaining between them. This CDR3 has 16 residues. CDR3 in DNA: TGTGCCAGCAGCTTAGTAGGCACGTTGAACACCGGGGAGCTGTTTTTT. It is translated as CASSLVGTLNTGELFF.

This clonotype was picked up one time. This chain links TRBV28 with TRBJ2-6; D is unresolved. V lost 5 bases and J 4 bases, leaving 9 bases between the germline ends. This CDR3 is 14 amino acids long. Germline V gene sequence: CDR1 MDHEN, CDR2 SYDVKM. CDR3 loop: CASSRRQGANVLTF. Written as DNA, the CDR3 is TGTGCCAGCAGTCGTCGTCAGGGGGCCAACGTCCTGACTTTC.

V and J are TRBV24-1 and TRBJ2-1, with 10 bases matching TRBD2. Germline CDR1 reads KGHDR; CDR2 reads SFDVKD. After removal of 4 bases from V and 6 bases from J, the junction contained 5 bases not matched to a gene. This CDR3 is built from 15 residues. CDR3 sequence (DNA): TGTGCCACCAGTGACCCCCTAGCGGGAGTCAATGAGCAGTTCTTC. Translating it yields CATSDPLAGVNEQFF.

CDR3 nucleotide sequence: TGCAGTGCCATGGTCGCACGGAATGAAGAGACCCAGTACTTC. It codes for CSAMVARNEETQYF. The V call is TRBV20-1, the J call TRBJ2-5; D remains ambiguous. This CDR3 comprises 14 residues. The germline V and J ends were trimmed by 6 bases and 3 bases, with 17 bases remaining between them. Germline values: CDR1 DFQATT, CDR2 SNEGSKA (reference sequence).

This clonotype turned up a few times. The V and J genes are TRBV29-1 and TRBJ2-1; 12 nucleotides agree with TRBD2. In germline, CDR1 is SQVTM, CDR2 ANQGSEA. After removal of 3 bases from V and 4 bases from J, the junction contained 4 bases not matched to a gene. This CDR3 is built from 15 residues. CDR3 coding DNA: TGCAGCGTTGACCGGACTAGCGGGGAGTACAATGAGCAGTTCTTC. Translating it yields CSVDRTSGEYNEQFF.

The chain couples TRBV4-2 to TRBJ2-3; D unclear. Trimming took off 4 bases at V and 2 bases at J, with 16 bases between the two ends. This CDR3 has 16 residues. Looked up from germline, CDR1 is LGHNA and CDR2 is YNFKEQ. CDR3 sequence (DNA): TGTGCCAGCAGCCCTTGGGCTACTGTTTCCACAGATACGCAGTATTTT. Translated: CASSPWATVSTDTQYF.

This clonotype occurred a few times. This chain connects TRBV10-3 to TRBJ2-5; the match to TRBD1 covers 7 bases. CDR1 is ENHRY, CDR2 SYGVKD, per germline. V trimming: 6 bases; J trimming: 1 base; junction bases outside the gene matches: 11. The CDR3 is made up of 16 amino acids. The CDR3 bases are TGTGCCATCAGAGGGGGCCTCACAGGCACCCAAGAGACCCAGTACTTC. This encodes CAIRGGLTGTQETQYF.

This clonotype was seen a handful of times. J is TRBJ2-7 and V is TRBV29-1; D tentatively fits TRBD1 or TRBD2 (5 bases each). Trimming stripped 3 bases from V and 6 bases from J, with 12 bases between. In germline, CDR1 is SQVTM, CDR2 ANQGSEA. The CDR3 is 12 residues long. Here the CDR3 reads CSVEGLAFEQYF. As DNA, the CDR3 is TGCAGCGTTGAGGGGCTAGCCTTCGAGCAGTACTTC.

V gene TRBV7-8 combines with J gene TRBJ1-1; 9 bases agree with TRBD1. J lost 4 bases, V lost 5 bases, and 5 bases had no gene match. The length of the CDR3 is 14 residues. CDR1 SGHVS and CDR2 FQNEAQ come from the germline V gene. CDR3 bases: TGTGCCAGCAGCAACAGGGGGCTTAGCACTGAAGCTTTCTTT. Encoded protein: CASSNRGLSTEAFF.

The chain uses TRBV4-3 and TRBJ1-2; the D is unclear. The germline V and J ends were trimmed by 4 bases and 0 bases, with 12 bases remaining between them. The CDR3 sequence is 15 residues long. CDR1 LGHNA and CDR2 YSLEER come from the germline V gene. The CDR3 loop reads CASSLLAAANYGYTF. The DNA of the CDR3 is TGCGCCAGCAGCCTTCTGGCAGCCGCTAACTATGGCTACACCTTC.

The chain joins TRBV28 to TRBJ2-5; TRBD2 matches 11 bases. The V gene's germline CDR1 is MDHEN and CDR2 SYDVKM. The CDR3 runs to 16 residues. Trimming cost V 6 bases and J 11 bases; bases outside gene matches: 17. This CDR3 reads CASSPPGTSGTNEQYF. The CDR3 DNA is TGTGCCAGCAGCCCCCCCGGGACTAGCGGAACCAATGAGCAGTACTTC.

The genes are TRBV27 and TRBJ1-4, with 9 bases fitting TRBD1. With V trimmed by 5 bases and J by 8 bases, 12 bases remained unmatched. Germline CDR1 is MNHEY and CDR2 is SMNVEV (reference sequence). The CDR3 is 16 residues long. CDR3 protein: CASSPYPGTGPEKLFF. CDR3 bases: TGTGCCAGCAGTCCCTACCCCGGGACAGGGCCCGAAAAACTGTTTTTT.

The J gene is TRBJ2-7, the V gene TRBV20-1; D tentatively reads TRBD1 or TRBD2 (5 bases each). Per germline, CDR1 DFQATT and CDR2 SNEGSKA (reference sequence). V shed 6 bases and J shed 3 bases, with 12 bases lying between them. The CDR3 runs 12 residues. CDR3 region: CSARGRDYEQYF. The CDR3 nucleotides read TGCAGTGCAAGGGGACGGGACTACGAGCAGTACTTC.

The chain couples TRBV20-1 to TRBJ2-5; TRBD2 matches at 10 bases. V gave up 6 bases and J gave up 4 bases; unmatched junction bases: 8. This CDR3 is 14 amino acids long. Germline lookup yields CDR1 DFQATT and CDR2 SNEGSKA (reference sequence). The CDR3 loop reads CSARRAGGRETQYF. In DNA, the CDR3 is TGCAGTGCAAGACGAGCGGGGGGGAGAGAGACCCAGTACTTC.

V usage is TRBV7-3 and J usage is TRBJ2-3; 7 nucleotides line up with TRBD2. The trim removed 2 bases at V and 4 bases at J, leaving 9 bases unmatched. The germline gives CDR1 SGHTA, CDR2 FQGTGA. This CDR3 contains 16 residues. The CDR3 spells CASSLGLAESSDTQYF. The CDR3 nucleotides are TGTGCCAGCAGCTTAGGGCTAGCGGAATCTTCAGATACGCAGTATTTT.

This clonotype has more than one count but fewer than ten. The rearrangement links TRBV25-1 to TRBJ2-7; D call uncertain. This CDR3 spans 13 amino acids. Trimming removed 7 bases at V and 0 bases at J, with 10 bases between. The V gene's germline CDR1 is MGHDK and CDR2 SYGVNS. The CDR3 sequence: CASIGQSSYEQYF. The CDR3 DNA is TGTGCCAGCATCGGGCAGAGCTCCTACGAGCAGTACTTC.

Regarding this clonotype: The junction departs from the called germline gene at one end, perhaps through a read error. The rearrangement links TRBV6-5 to TRBJ1-5; TRBD1 is a possible D gene (6 bases). Germline assignment: CDR1 MNHEY and CDR2 SVGAGI. This CDR3 has 14 amino acids. CDR3 amino acids: CASSHRGGNQPQHF. CDR3 sequence (DNA): TGCGCCAGCAGCCACCGAGGGGGTAATCAGCCCCAGCATTTT.

This clonotype was detected only a few times. The rearrangement joins TRBV12-3 or TRBV12-4 to TRBJ2-3, with D perhaps TRBD1 (5 bases). Trimming cost V 3 bases and J 4 bases, with 14 bases left between them. CDR3 size: 15 residues. The CDR3 bases are TGTGCCAGCAGTTTCCGAAAGGGGTACCCAGATACGCAGTATTTT. Translation gives CASSFRKGYPDTQYF.